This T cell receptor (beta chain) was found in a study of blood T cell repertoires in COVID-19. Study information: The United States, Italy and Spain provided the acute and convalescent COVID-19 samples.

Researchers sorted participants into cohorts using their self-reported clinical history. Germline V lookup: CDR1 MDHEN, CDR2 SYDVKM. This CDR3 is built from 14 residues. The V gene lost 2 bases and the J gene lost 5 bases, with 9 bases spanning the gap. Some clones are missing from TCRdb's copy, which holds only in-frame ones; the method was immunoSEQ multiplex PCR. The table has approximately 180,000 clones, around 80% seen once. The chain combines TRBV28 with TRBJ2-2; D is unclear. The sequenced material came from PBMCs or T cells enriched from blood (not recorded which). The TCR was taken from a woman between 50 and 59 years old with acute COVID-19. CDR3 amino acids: CASSLRRLTGELFF. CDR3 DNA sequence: TGTGCCAGCAGTTTAAGGCGGCTAACCGGGGAGCTGTTTTTT.